This T cell receptor (beta chain) appears in the sequencing data of a study of cytomegalovirus exposure and HLA in healthy donors. The study, taken as a whole, reports: Most of the CMV-associated TCR beta chains (in a later analysis) appeared to be HLA-restricted. Across donors, presence/absence analyses took sequencing depth to be roughly uniform. The study put around 180 TCR beta chains on its list as cytomegalovirus-associated.

This CDR3 is built from 16 residues. Trimming stripped 2 bases from V and 3 bases from J, with 16 bases between. Germline V gene lookup returns CDR1 MNHEY and CDR2 SVGAGI. This clone was found a few times. The antigen remains unidentified. The PCR had 60 Vbeta and 13 Jbeta primers. Generated by immunoSEQ multiplex PCR, the TCRdb table keeps only in-frame clones and is missing some. Here the sample spans over 100,000 clones, 74% being singletons. The genes are TRBV6-5 and TRBJ1-2, with D unclear. The sequencing input was PBMCs. The receptor was derived from a man in his forties in good health and CMV-seropositive. The chain's CDR3 is CASSYRPTTEDYGYTF. The DNA of the CDR3 is TGTGCCAGCAGTTACCGACCCACGACTGAGGACTATGGCTACACCTTC.